Below are 19 T cell receptor beta chains sequenced from a single sample in a study of OX40 agonist ivuxolimab in advanced cancers. Clones were read by immunoSEQ multiplex PCR, and TCRdb kept only the in-frame ones, dropping some. The sample lists 70,000 or so clones, 80% to 85% occurring once. The sequencing here drew on CD4+ or CD8+ T cells sorted from blood, taken in a trial of the OX40 agonist ivuxolimab. These receptors came from an adult with an advanced solid tumor such as melanoma, head and neck, liver or kidney cancer.

This clone has more than one count but fewer than ten. The chain uses TRBV19 and TRBJ1-5; 7 nucleotides align to TRBD1. Germline V CDR1 and CDR2: LNHDA, SQIVND (reference sequence). V lost 6 bases and J lost 4; bases outside the gene matches: 3. The CDR3 is 13 amino acids. CDR3 loop: CASSPTGNQPQHF. CDR3 DNA: TGTGCCAGTAGCCCGACAGGGAATCAGCCCCAGCATTTT.

The chain is built from TRBV30 and TRBJ2-7, with D unclear. The CDR3 consists of 12 residues. Trimming took off 0 bases at V and 4 bases at J, with 7 bases between the two ends. The germline CDR1 and CDR2 sequences are GTSNPN and SVGIG (reference sequence). CDR3 residues: CAWSVQGYEQYF. DNA for the CDR3: TGTGCCTGGAGTGTACAAGGGTACGAGCAGTACTTC.

V is TRBV4-1 and J is TRBJ2-1; TRBD1 matches 7 bases. CDR3 length: 16 residues. The V gene end was trimmed by 1 base and the J gene end by 7 bases; junction bases not matched to a gene: 10. The germline gives CDR1 MGHRA, CDR2 YSYEKL. Here the CDR3 DNA reads TGCGCCAGCAGCCAAGCTCGAGGGACAGTTCTAAATGAGCAGTTCTTC. Its translation is CASSQARGTVLNEQFF.

The chain uses TRBV14 and TRBJ1-2, with D uncertain. In germline, CDR1 is SGHDN, CDR2 FVKESK. The CDR3 length is 13 residues. With 6 bases removed from V and 8 bases from J, the gap between germline ends came to 16 bases. The CDR3 is CASSVLGPGGYTF. The CDR3 DNA is TGTGCCAGCAGTGTCCTGGGCCCCGGAGGCTACACCTTC.

V is TRBV10-1 and J is TRBJ1-2; D is perhaps TRBD1 (6 bases). CDR1 WNHNN and CDR2 SYGVQD come from the germline V gene (reference sequence). The CDR3 is 14 amino acids. V shed 7 bases and J shed 8 bases, with 20 bases lying between them. The CDR3 region has the DNA TGCGCCAGCACTCGGACAGTCAACACCGGAGGCTACACCTTC. It specifies CASTRTVNTGGYTF.

The chain carries TRBV5-1 and TRBJ2-5, with 12 bases matching TRBD1. There are 18 residues in the CDR3. Trimming at V came to 4 bases and at J to 2 bases, leaving 12 bases not matched to a gene. CDR1 and CDR2 (germline): SGHRS, YFSETQ. For the CDR3, the DNA is TGCGCCAGCAGCGCCGGGACAGGGGGCGCGGGCCTACAAGAGACCCAGTACTTC. Its protein is CASSAGTGGAGLQETQYF.

This clone was counted once. The rearrangement links TRBV30 to TRBJ2-3; 11 positions match TRBD2. The CDR3 is made up of 15 amino acids. V dropped 4 bases and J dropped 0; count of bases not matched to a gene: 3. The germline gives CDR1 GTSNPN, CDR2 SVGIG (reference sequence). CDR3 in DNA: TGTGCCTGGAAGAGACTAGCGGGGAGCACAGATACGCAGTATTTT. Translated, it gives CAWKRLAGSTDTQYF.

A remark on this clone: A junction end diverges from the germline sequence, so it may reflect a read error. This chain connects TRBV18 to TRBJ2-4; 9 positions match TRBD2. CDR1 and CDR2 from the germline V gene are KGHSH and LQKENI. This CDR3 has 14 residues. The CDR3 DNA sequence: TGTGCCAGCTCACCACCGGCGCGGGGGGGCGCTCCTGTCTTC. It codes for CASSPPARGGAPVF. Variable domain in full (rest from reference TRBV18 and TRBJ2-4): NAGVMQNPRHLVRRRGQEARLRCSPMKGHSHVYWYRQLPEEGLKFMVYLQKENIIDESGMPKERFSAEFPKEGPSILRIQQVVRGDSAAYFCASSPPARGGAPVFGAGTRLSVL.

This rearrangement joins TRBV6-1 to TRBJ1-2; 9 bases align to TRBD1. Germline trimming cut 1 base from V and 8 bases from J; bases unmatched to any gene: 14. CDR1 MNHNS and CDR2 SASEGT come from the germline V gene. The CDR3 loop spans 17 amino acids. The CDR3 spells CASSEGGLGQGSGGYTF. CDR3 DNA sequence: TGTGCCAGCAGTGAAGGGGGGCTAGGACAGGGGTCAGGCGGCTACACCTTC.

The chain combines TRBV10-2 with TRBJ2-2; TRBD2 aligns across 11 bases. V trimming: 5 bases; J trimming: 5 bases; junction bases outside the gene matches: 4. Germline lookup yields CDR1 WSHSY and CDR2 SAAADI. This CDR3 spans 15 amino acids. The chain's CDR3 is CASSRLAGRTGELFF. The CDR3 DNA sequence: TGCGCCAGCAGTAGACTAGCGGGGAGGACCGGGGAGCTGTTTTTT.

V and J are TRBV5-6 and TRBJ2-1, with TRBD1 matching over 9 bases. The trim removed 6 bases at V and 5 bases at J, leaving 6 bases unmatched. The CDR3 sequence is 14 residues long. Germline values: CDR1 SGHDT, CDR2 YYEEEE. CDR3 bases: TGTGCCAGCACCAGGGACAGGGAGGACAATGAGCAGTTCTTC. It yields the protein CASTRDREDNEQFF. Looking up the rest from reference TRBV5-6 and TRBJ2-1 gives the full variable domain: DAGVTQSPTHLIKTRGQQVTLRCSPKSGHDTVSWYQQALGQGPQFIFQYYEEEERQRGNFPDRFSGHQFPNYSSELNVNALLLGDSALYLCASTRDREDNEQFFGPGTRLTVL.

This clone occurred once. The rearrangement uses TRBV28 and TRBJ2-2; no clear D gene. Germline lookup yields CDR1 MDHEN and CDR2 SYDVKM. Trimming removed 6 bases at V and 1 base at J, with 3 bases between. CDR3 size: 12 residues. CDR3 coding DNA: TGTGCCAGCAGAGAGAACACCGGGGAGCTGTTTTTT. This codes for CASRENTGELFF. Full variable domain (missing parts from reference TRBV28 and TRBJ2-2): DVKVTQSSRYLVKRTGEKVFLECVQDMDHENMFWYRQDPGLGLRLIYFSYDVKMKEKGDIPEGYSVSREKKERFSLILESASTNQTSMYLCASRENTGELFFGEGSRLTVL.

The chain's CDR3 is CASSRPGTANEKLFF. The CDR3, as DNA: TGTGCCAGCAGCCGCCCCGGGACAGCTAATGAAAAACTGTTTTTT. The chain couples TRBV28 to TRBJ1-4; 7 bases are a match to TRBD1. The CDR3 totals 15 residues. Germline V gene lookup returns CDR1 MDHEN and CDR2 SYDVKM. The ends lost 6 bases at V and 3 bases at J; junction bases unmatched: 7.

The CDR3 sequence is CASLRANTGELFF. The CDR3 DNA reads TGTGCCAGCTTGCGGGCGAACACCGGGGAGCTGTTTTTT. The chain combines TRBV6-6 with TRBJ2-2; tentative D call: TRBD2 (5 bases). This CDR3 is built from 13 residues. The germline V gene has CDR1 MNHNY and CDR2 SVGAGI (reference sequence). With 8 bases removed from V and 0 bases from J, the gap between germline ends came to 7 bases.

This rearrangement joins TRBV18 to TRBJ2-6, with 8 bases fitting TRBD1. The CDR3 has 15 residues. CDR1 is KGHSH and CDR2 is LQKENI in the germline V gene. The junction had 3 bases not matched to a gene; V was cut back by 4 bases and J by 4 bases. The DNA of the CDR3 is TGTGCCAGCTCACGGACAGGGACCGGGGCCAACGTCCTGACTTTC. Its protein product is CASSRTGTGANVLTF.

A note on this clone: An end of the junction differs from the germline gene, which may be a read error. This sequence joins TRBV6-1 and TRBJ2-3; no clear D. The CDR3 has 12 amino acids. The germline CDR1 and CDR2 sequences are MNHNS and SASEGT. The CDR3 DNA is TGTGCCAGCAGTGAAGTCACAAATACGCAGTATTTT. Protein product: CASSEVTNTQYF.

The V and J genes are TRBV7-3 and TRBJ1-1, with 9 bases lining up with TRBD1. Looked up from germline, CDR1 is SGHTA and CDR2 is FQGTGA. V was pared by 5 bases and J by 4 bases, with 2 bases of the junction left unmatched. The CDR3 spans 13 residues. In nucleotides, the CDR3 is TGTGCCAGCAGCACACAGGGGGCCACTGAAGCTTTCTTT. The encoded protein is CASSTQGATEAFF.

The chain combines TRBV5-1 with TRBJ1-1; a possible D gene is TRBD1 (5 bases). The CDR3 is 16 residues long. Trimming removed 0 bases from V and 3 bases from J, with 15 bases in between. CDR1 is SGHRS, CDR2 YFSETQ, per germline. CDR3 nucleotide sequence: TGCGCCAGCAGCTTGGTTGGCGGCAGAGGGGACACTGAAGCTTTCTTT. It yields the protein CASSLVGGRGDTEAFF.

V gene TRBV2 combines with J gene TRBJ1-6; TRBD1 is a possible D gene (6 bases). CDR1 SNHLY and CDR2 FYNNEI come from the germline V gene. Deletions cut 5 bases from V and 5 bases from J, with 10 bases between. CDR3 size: 14 residues. The CDR3 nucleotides are TGTGCCAGCAGTCGGGACACTGATAATTCACCCCTCCACTTT. It is translated as CASSRDTDNSPLHF.